Here is one T cell receptor beta chain with its context. Antigen unknown. This specimen comes from a study of cytomegalovirus exposure and HLA in healthy donors. Background on the study: Unique TCRs from HLA-typed donors, 80 million to 90 million of them, were held in an early data release.

V was trimmed by 3 bases and J by 0 bases, leaving 7 bases between them. This CDR3 spans 14 amino acids. Germline V gene lookup returns CDR1 SGHAT and CDR2 FQDESV (reference sequence). The study ran its PCR with 60 Vbeta and 13 Jbeta primers. TCRdb's copy holds only in-frame clones and misses some; the assay was immunoSEQ multiplex PCR. The sample has 150,000 or so clones, roughly 80% seen once. Findings of the study overall: Later on, analysis showed that most CMV-associated TCR beta chains appeared to be HLA-restricted.

Donors had nominal health at sampling but likely had unrecorded immune exposures. This TCR was sampled from a male donor in good health and CMV-seropositive. Material for sequencing was PBMCs. The chain joins TRBV11-1 to TRBJ2-3; tentative D call: TRBD2 (6 bases). DNA for the CDR3: TGTGCCAGCAGCTTGCGGGACAGCACAGATACGCAGTATTTT. This gives the protein CASSLRDSTDTQYF.